This TCR beta chain is from a study of cytomegalovirus exposure and HLA in healthy donors. A note on this clone: Its antigen is still unknown.

PCR primers comprised 60 Vbeta and 13 Jbeta primers. Sequencing was performed with immunoSEQ multiplex PCR; in TCRdb, only in-frame clones are kept and a portion is missing. The table lists 120,000 to 150,000 clones, almost 85% of them singletons. This CDR3 has 15 amino acids. The V end lost 4 bases, the J end lost 4 bases, and 16 bases lay between the germline ends. Looked up from germline, CDR1 is LNHDA and CDR2 is SQIVND (reference sequence). Study results and limitations: In a later analysis, parvovirus B19, influenza, CMV and Epstein-Barr virus appeared linked to several top co-occurrence clusters. TRBV6-2, TRBV6-3 and some other V segments were excluded as indistinguishable. In a later analysis, an Asian-associated ancestry cluster reportedly showed fewer N-insertions than the approximately 620-donor mean. A later analysis associated some 16,000 TCR beta sequences with HLA alleles at a 0.05 false discovery rate.

The chain combines TRBV19 with TRBJ2-5; D perhaps matches TRBD2 (7 bases). The sequence came from a woman in her thirties or forties in good health and CMV-seronegative. Material for sequencing was PBMCs. The CDR3 DNA follows: TGTGCCAGTAGTAAAATACAGGGAGGGTCAGAGACCCAGTACTTC. It codes for CASSKIQGGSETQYF.